Detailed here is one T cell receptor (beta chain). Its antigen is currently unknown. The entry originates in a study of CD8 T cells in ankylosing spondylitis. TCRdb passed the 5' RACE reads through MiXCR, listing each CDR3 protein once. The profile shows a few hundred thousand distinct CDR3 sequences, about a fifth of them singletons. This CDR3 is 13 amino acids long. Trimming removed 0 bases from V and 3 bases from J, with 6 bases in between. Germline V CDR1 and CDR2: MGHRA, YSYEKL. Study-wide findings and caveats: Seemingly distinctive of ankylosing spondylitis blood was a TCR beta motif formed by eight highly homologous variants.

The chain recombines TRBV4-1 with TRBJ2-7; D ambiguous. Sequencing was done on a sample of blood, either unsorted or a sorted T cell fraction (not recorded which). This receptor was taken from a male donor with ankylosing spondylitis. The CDR3 DNA follows: TGCGCCAGCAGCCAAGAGGTAGACTACGAGCAGTACTTC. It yields the protein CASSQEVDYEQYF.